This T cell receptor beta chain was found in a study of T cell repertoires in cytomegalovirus infection. This clonotype was counted a few times. The antigen remains undetermined. The CDR3 runs 17 residues. Germline V gives CDR1 MGHRA, CDR2 YSYEKL. Trimming removed 3 bases from V and 0 bases from J, with 14 bases in between. In TCRdb, the reads were re-called with MiXCR into one record per CDR3 protein. The sample has approximately 470,000 distinct CDR3 sequences, roughly 42% seen once; the top ten hold approximately 40%. The chain recombines TRBV4-1 with TRBJ1-4; maybe TRBD1 (6 bases). This sequence was found in a human donor in good health (CMV status not recorded). Some clones in this sample may be carry-over from other donors' samples. Specimen: cultured PBMCs, collected from culture after CMV antigen stimulation. CDR3 residues: CASSQTGTVATNEKLFF. The CDR3 nucleotides are TGCGCCAGCAGCCAGACAGGAACAGTTGCAACTAATGAAAAACTGTTTTTT.